This is a list of T cell receptor beta chains from one sample in a study of CD8+ T cells in alopecia areata. Clones were sequenced by immunoSEQ multiplex PCR, and TCRdb holds only the in-frame ones, with some missing. The sample shows under 200,000 clones, around three fifths of them seen only once. The sample here was CD4+ T cells sorted from blood, taken at week 4, from a patient treated with tofacitinib. Every receptor here comes from a human donor with alopecia areata. The CDR3 runs from the conserved cysteine through the conserved F or W.

V	J	CDR3
TRBV7-2	TRBJ2-3	CASSLQGATDTQYF
TRBV29-1	TRBJ1-4	CSVVRADEKLFF
TRBV5-4	TRBJ2-7	CASSKRGFLSYEQYF
TRBV4-3	TRBJ1-4	CASSQDVQANEKLFF
TRBV6-5	TRBJ1-1	CASSYRQGPNTEAFF
TRBV29-1	TRBJ2-3	CSAFIRDDTQYF
TRBV2	TRBJ2-2	CASSGYNTGELFF
TRBV29-1	TRBJ1-2	CSGVLGQGIGYGYTF
TRBV5-6	TRBJ2-6	CASSFPGSGANVLTF
TRBV15	TRBJ1-5	CATSNRKVGQPQHF
TRBV27	TRBJ1-2	CASSPRTGEGYGYTF
TRBV19	TRBJ2-6	CASGASAGANVLTF
TRBV7-3	TRBJ1-1	CASSFSTGLGDTEAFF
TRBV30	TRBJ1-6	CAWRGAYNSPLHF
TRBV5-6	TRBJ2-3	CASSLTLRTDTQYF
TRBV2	TRBJ1-1	CASSVGRSGKTEAFF
TRBV5-1	TRBJ1-1	CASSLGAGKNTEAFF
TRBV27	TRBJ2-3	CASSLGGGTDTQYF
TRBV2	TRBJ2-3	CARGTGMTDTQYF
TRBV29-1	TRBJ2-3	CSVGGVRTDTQYF
TRBV23-1	TRBJ1-6	CAETASPLHF
TRBV15	TRBJ1-1	CATSRVKFFDTEAFF
TRBV29-1	TRBJ2-1	CSVEGGSSYNEQFF
TRBV6-5	TRBJ1-2	CASSYSKWDNGYTF
TRBV30	TRBJ2-1	CAWSVPPAYNEQFF
TRBV11-2	TRBJ2-7	CASRSDRGTYEQYF
TRBV9	TRBJ1-6	CASSDLVVGDHSPLHF
TRBV7-3	TRBJ2-2	CASSWSNTGELFF
TRBV6-5	TRBJ1-4	CASSYSGTFDEKLFF
TRBV30	TRBJ2-3	CAWIAGPNTQYF